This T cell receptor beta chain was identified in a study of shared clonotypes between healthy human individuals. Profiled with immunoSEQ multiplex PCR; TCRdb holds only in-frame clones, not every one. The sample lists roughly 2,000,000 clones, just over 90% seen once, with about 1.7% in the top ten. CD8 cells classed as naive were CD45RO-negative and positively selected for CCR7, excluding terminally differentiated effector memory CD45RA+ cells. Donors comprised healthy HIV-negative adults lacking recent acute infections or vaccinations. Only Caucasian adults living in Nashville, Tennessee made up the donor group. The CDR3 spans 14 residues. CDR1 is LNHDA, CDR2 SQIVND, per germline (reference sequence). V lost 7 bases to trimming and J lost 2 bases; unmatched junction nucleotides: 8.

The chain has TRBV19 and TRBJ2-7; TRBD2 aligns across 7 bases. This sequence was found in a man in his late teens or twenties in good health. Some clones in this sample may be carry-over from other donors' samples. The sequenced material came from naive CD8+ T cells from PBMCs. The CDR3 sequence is CASTDAGVAYEQYF. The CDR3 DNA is TGTGCCAGTACCGACGCGGGGGTGGCCTACGAGCAGTACTTC.